One sample yielded the 16 T cell receptor beta chains listed below, sequenced in a study of beta chain features in type 1 diabetes. The whole isolated RNA underwent reverse transcription, so sequencing captured expressed TCRB transcripts. Libraries were prepared by immunoSEQ multiplex PCR; TCRdb keeps only in-frame clonotypes and omits some of them. Of a few hundred thousand clones listed, about a sixth were seen once; the top ten hold approximately 0.081%. Points from the study as a whole: Among all four CD4+ subsets, Type 1 diabetes patients had TCRB CDR3s that were moderately but significantly shorter.

These receptors are not linked to any known antigen. The sample taken for sequencing was naive CD4+ T cells from blood. All receptors come from a man aged 25-45 years with type 1 diabetes.

This clone turned up a few times. The chain combines TRBV25-1 with TRBJ1-1; D unresolved. Germline V CDR1 and CDR2: MGHDK, SYGVNS. The CDR3 extends over 14 amino acids. V lost 7 bases to trimming and J lost 7 bases, with 19 bases between them. CDR3 nucleotide sequence: TGTGCCAGCACCCCAGTTGGCGGCCCCTATGAAGCTTTCTTT. The encoded protein is CASTPVGGPYEAFF.

This clone was observed a handful of times. This chain connects TRBV29-1 to TRBJ2-1; 8 bases line up with TRBD1. V lost 1 base and J lost 0; bases outside the gene matches: 8. The CDR3 totals 17 residues. Germline V gene data show CDR1 as SQVTM and CDR2 as ANQGSEA. The CDR3 is CSVEVRDRGLSYNEQFF. The DNA of the CDR3 is TGCAGCGTTGAAGTTAGAGACAGGGGCCTCTCCTACAATGAGCAGTTCTTC.

V usage is TRBV28 and J usage is TRBJ1-2; 7 positions match TRBD1. CDR3 size: 13 residues. In germline, CDR1 is MDHEN, CDR2 SYDVKM. J was trimmed by 2 bases and V by 8 bases; bases with no gene match: 5. The CDR3 here is CASRRTGNYGYTF. For the CDR3, the DNA is TGTGCCAGCCGTAGGACAGGAAACTATGGCTACACCTTC.

Only a few counts were recorded for this clone. The chain joins TRBV29-1 to TRBJ2-3; a possible D gene is TRBD2 (5 bases). CDR3 size: 11 residues. Germline-derived CDR1 and CDR2 are SQVTM and ANQGSEA. V was shortened by 6 bases and J by 9 bases, with 13 bases between the two germline ends. CDR3 in DNA: TGCAGCGTGGTTAGGGAGAGGACGCAGTATTTT. The encoded protein is CSVVRERTQYF.

The chain links TRBV9 to TRBJ2-7; D uncertain. Germline V gene lookup returns CDR1 SGDLS and CDR2 YYNGEE. The CDR3 contains 8 residues. V was shortened by 7 bases and J by 6 bases, with 2 bases between the two germline ends. CDR3 loop: CASFEQYF. The DNA of the CDR3 is TGTGCCAGCTTCGAGCAGTACTTC. The complete variable domain, with remaining parts taken from reference TRBV9 and TRBJ2-7, reads DSGVTQTPKHLITATGQRVTLRCSPRSGDLSVYWYQQSLDQGLQFLIQYYNGEERAKGNILERFSAQQFPDLHSELNLSSLELGDSALYFCASFEQYFGPGTRLTVT.

This clone was seen a few times. The rearrangement uses TRBV7-6 and TRBJ2-5, with 11 bases matching TRBD2. Germline trimming cut 0 bases from V and 4 bases from J; bases unmatched to any gene: 1. Germline V gene sequence: CDR1 SGHVS, CDR2 FNYEAQ. The CDR3 spans 15 residues. CDR3: CASSLAGLAGETQYF. The CDR3, as DNA: TGTGCCAGCAGCTTAGCCGGACTAGCGGGAGAGACCCAGTACTTC.

The J gene is TRBJ2-3, the V gene TRBV18, with TRBD1 matching 7 bases. CDR1 KGHSH and CDR2 LQKENI come from the germline V gene. Trimming took 2 bases from V and 6 from J; bases not matched to a gene: 5. The CDR3 consists of 14 residues. In nucleotides, the CDR3 is TGTGCCAGCTCACCAGACGGGACAGTCGATACGCAGTATTTT. Protein: CASSPDGTVDTQYF.

V is TRBV9 and J is TRBJ2-1; TRBD2 might be the D (6 bases). The V end was cut by 5 bases, the J end by 3 bases, with 18 bases between. The CDR3 covers 16 residues. Germline V lookup: CDR1 SGDLS, CDR2 YYNGEE. As DNA, the CDR3 is TGTGCCAGCAGAGATAGACACGCGGGAAGCTACAATGAGCAGTTCTTC. Its translation: CASRDRHAGSYNEQFF.

The chain is built from TRBV28 and TRBJ2-1; D is unclear. Germline V gene lookup returns CDR1 MDHEN and CDR2 SYDVKM. This CDR3 region has 13 residues. Trimming removed 7 bases at V and 4 bases at J, with 11 bases between. CDR3 loop: CASTSAQYNEQFF. In DNA, the CDR3 is TGTGCCAGCACCTCGGCGCAATACAATGAGCAGTTCTTC.

This clone has only a few counts. The chain has TRBV30 and TRBJ1-2; possible D gene TRBD1, 5 bases. CDR1 GTSNPN and CDR2 SVGIG come from the germline V gene (reference sequence). The ends were cut back, 4 bases at V and 8 bases at J, with 17 bases in the middle. There are 13 residues in the CDR3. The CDR3 loop reads CAWTLGGRAGYTF. The CDR3 nucleotides are TGTGCCTGGACCCTCGGCGGCAGGGCCGGCTACACCTTC.

This clone has more than one count but fewer than ten. This chain uses TRBV7-9 with TRBJ2-1, with D perhaps given as TRBD1 or TRBD2 (5 bases each). This CDR3 contains 18 residues. The V end lost 2 bases, the J end lost 9 bases, and 26 bases lay between the germline ends. Germline V gene sequence: CDR1 SEHNR, CDR2 FQNEAQ (reference sequence). CDR3 DNA: TGTGCCAGCAGCTTATCAGTAGGAGGACACGTCGGCAAGGGTGAGCAGTTCTTC. Protein sequence: CASSLSVGGHVGKGEQFF.

The V call is TRBV29-1, the J call TRBJ2-5; D not resolved. In germline, CDR1 is SQVTM, CDR2 ANQGSEA. With 8 bases removed from V and 5 bases from J, the gap between germline ends came to 18 bases. The CDR3 consists of 13 residues. The CDR3 spells CSFRAAPKETQYF. The CDR3 region has the DNA TGCAGCTTCCGGGCAGCCCCTAAGGAGACCCAGTACTTC.

V gene TRBV29-1 combines with J gene TRBJ1-1; a weak D match, TRBD1 (5 bases). Deletions cut 5 bases from V and 1 base from J, with 17 bases between. Germline V lookup: CDR1 SQVTM, CDR2 ANQGSEA. This CDR3 has 15 amino acids. The CDR3 coding sequence is TGCAGCGTTAAGCCGATTTACGGGACGAACACTGAAGCTTTCTTT. The encoded protein is CSVKPIYGTNTEAFF.

This chain links TRBV14 with TRBJ2-5; perhaps TRBD2 as D (5 bases). V was clipped by 5 bases and J by 2 bases, with 9 bases between them. The CDR3 is 13 amino acids. Germline CDR1 is SGHDN and CDR2 is FVKESK. The CDR3 here is CASSFGLQETQYF. Here the CDR3 DNA reads TGTGCCAGCAGCTTCGGACTGCAAGAGACCCAGTACTTC.

This clone turned up a few times. The gene calls are TRBV6-5 and TRBJ2-5, with 7 bases that match TRBD1. V shed 6 bases and J 1 base; nucleotides not matched to a gene: 8. The CDR3 is 15 residues long. Looked up from germline, CDR1 is MNHEY and CDR2 is SVGAGI. This CDR3 reads CASRFLDRVQETQYF. In nucleotides, the CDR3 is TGTGCCAGCAGATTCCTTGACAGGGTCCAAGAGACCCAGTACTTC.

The J gene is TRBJ2-1, the V gene TRBV7-2; 8 positions agree with TRBD2. The germline V gene encodes CDR1 SGHTA and CDR2 FQGNSA. The CDR3 runs 15 residues. J gave up 6 bases and V 0 bases, and 4 bases lay outside the gene matches. This chain's CDR3 is CASSLAAGVFNEQFF. The CDR3 coding sequence is TGTGCCAGCAGCTTAGCAGCGGGAGTTTTCAATGAGCAGTTCTTC.